These 13 T cell receptor beta chains came from one sample sequenced in a study of blood T cells in healthy people across ages. Next came a second PCR, run for about 6 to 12 cycles, which used a sample-barcoded 5' primer along with a J-beta primer mix. TCRdb re-derived calls from the 5' RACE reads in MiXCR, one entry per CDR3 protein. Among over 300,000 distinct CDR3 sequences listed, about half were seen once. Sequencing was performed on blood. Receptors were obtained from a man in his sixties in good health.

The CDR3, as DNA: TGTGCCAGCAGCTTGGACAGCGGCAATCAGCCCCAGCATTTT. Protein sequence: CASSLDSGNQPQHF. The chain joins TRBV7-2 to TRBJ1-5; D perhaps matches TRBD1 (6 bases). This CDR3 spans 14 amino acids. V shed 3 bases and J shed 2 bases, with 8 bases lying between them. Germline V lookup: CDR1 SGHTA, CDR2 FQGNSA.

This clonotype was observed a few times. The chain carries TRBV28 and TRBJ2-7, with 7 nucleotides matching TRBD1. The CDR3 loop spans 12 amino acids. V was pared by 11 bases and J by 3 bases, with 7 bases of the junction left unmatched. The germline gives CDR1 MDHEN, CDR2 SYDVKM. CDR3 residues: CAGSQGDYEQYF. The CDR3 DNA reads as TGTGCCGGGTCGCAGGGGGACTACGAGCAGTACTTC.

CDR3 sequence: CSARVPGRMGEQYF. The CDR3 coding sequence is TGCAGTGCTAGGGTTCCGGGACGAATGGGCGAGCAGTACTTC. The chain couples TRBV20-1 to TRBJ2-4; D might be TRBD1 or TRBD2, each matching 5 bases. The DNA end is more similar to TRBJ2-7, so the J call may be wrong. The CDR3 extends over 14 amino acids. Germline CDR1 reads DFQATT; CDR2 reads SNEGSKA (reference sequence).

The chain uses TRBV18 and TRBJ2-6; D possibly corresponds to TRBD1 (6 bases). This CDR3 region has 16 residues. The germline V gene encodes CDR1 KGHSH and CDR2 LQKENI. V lost 3 bases and J lost 3, with 12 bases in between. The CDR3 reads CASSPRTALGANVLTF. The DNA of the CDR3 is TGTGCCAGCTCACCCCGGACAGCACTTGGGGCCAACGTCCTGACTTTC.

This clonotype was picked up a small number of times. V and J are TRBV11-2 and TRBJ2-1; 13 positions agree with TRBD2. Per the germline V gene, CDR1 is SGHAT and CDR2 is FQNNGV. CDR3 length: 19 residues. J lost 0 bases, V lost 5 bases, and 10 bases had no gene match. The CDR3 is CASSKSGLAGASSYNEQFF. In nucleotides, the CDR3 is TGTGCCAGCAGCAAAAGCGGACTAGCGGGAGCCTCCTCCTACAATGAGCAGTTCTTC.

The chain carries TRBV20-1 and TRBJ1-1; no clear D gene. The length of the CDR3 is 12 residues. CDR1 DFQATT and CDR2 SNEGSKA come from the germline V gene (reference sequence). The V and J ends lost 1 base and 4 bases respectively, with 7 bases between them. CDR3 amino acids: CSARAGVTEAFF. CDR3 DNA sequence: TGCAGTGCTAGAGCTGGGGTCACTGAAGCTTTCTTT.

The J gene is TRBJ1-4, the V gene TRBV20-1; 7 positions agree with TRBD1. The V and J ends lost 2 bases and 1 base, in that order; junction bases with no gene match: 4. Germline V gene data show CDR1 as DFQATT and CDR2 as SNEGSKA (reference sequence). There are 15 residues in the CDR3. Here the CDR3 reads CSARPGGQTNEKLFF. The CDR3 DNA follows: TGCAGTGCTAGACCAGGGGGACAAACTAATGAAAAACTGTTTTTT.

The table lists this clonotype with many counts. V and J are TRBV7-2 and TRBJ2-5; 8 bases are shared with TRBD2. This CDR3 contains 15 residues. With 1 base clipped from V and 1 base from J, the junction kept 2 bases outside the gene matches. Per germline, CDR1 SGHTA and CDR2 FQGNSA. CDR3 DNA sequence: TGTGCCAGCAGCTTAGGGGCGGGGGGCCAAGAGACCCAGTACTTC. Its translation: CASSLGAGGQETQYF.

This clonotype was seen a handful of times. The V and J genes are TRBV28 and TRBJ2-7; a weak D match, TRBD2 (5 bases). V lost 2 bases and J 3 bases, leaving 17 bases between the germline ends. Germline loops: CDR1 MDHEN, CDR2 SYDVKM. The CDR3 has 16 amino acids. Written as DNA, the CDR3 is TGTGCCAGCAGTTTAAGTTCCGAGAGGGCGAGCTACGAGCAGTACTTC. It encodes CASSLSSERASYEQYF.

Of note for this clonotype: A much larger clone lies one base from this, so it may be a read error. The gene calls are TRBV6-6 and TRBJ2-1; 9 bases align to TRBD2. Germline loops: CDR1 MNHNY, CDR2 SVGAGI (reference sequence). The CDR3 is 14 residues long. V shed 2 bases, J shed 10 bases, and the junction held 6 bases outside the gene matches. The CDR3 loop reads CASSYGREGYEQFF. In nucleotides, the CDR3 is TGTGCCAGCAGTTACGGGCGGGAGGGCTACGAGCAGTTCTTC.

To note about this clonotype: This could be a read error, since a much larger clone is one nucleotide away. The V and J genes are TRBV11-2 and TRBJ2-3; D may be TRBD1 (5 bases). Per germline, CDR1 SGHAT and CDR2 FQNNGV. V dropped 4 bases and J dropped 8 bases, with 13 bases sitting between them. CDR3 length: 13 amino acids. For the CDR3, the DNA is TGTGCCAGCAGCTCCCCTATAGGGGTTACGCAGTATTTT. It is translated as CASSSPIGVTQYF.

The CDR3 loop reads CSAGTVNNSPLHF. The CDR3 DNA reads as TGCAGTGCCGGGACAGTTAATAATTCACCCCTCCACTTT. The gene calls are TRBV20-1 and TRBJ1-6; 7 bases align to TRBD1. V lost 6 bases, J lost 5 bases, and 4 bases stayed unmatched. Germline values: CDR1 DFQATT, CDR2 SNEGSKA (reference sequence). CDR3 length: 13 amino acids.

The chain recombines TRBV28 with TRBJ2-3; D call uncertain. This CDR3 has 16 residues. The ends were cut back, 5 bases at V and 2 bases at J, with 17 bases in the middle. CDR1 and CDR2 from the germline V gene are MDHEN and SYDVKM. The DNA for the CDR3 is TGTGCCAGCAGTATACTACGGCTACCGCTCACAGATACGCAGTATTTT. The encoded protein is CASSILRLPLTDTQYF.